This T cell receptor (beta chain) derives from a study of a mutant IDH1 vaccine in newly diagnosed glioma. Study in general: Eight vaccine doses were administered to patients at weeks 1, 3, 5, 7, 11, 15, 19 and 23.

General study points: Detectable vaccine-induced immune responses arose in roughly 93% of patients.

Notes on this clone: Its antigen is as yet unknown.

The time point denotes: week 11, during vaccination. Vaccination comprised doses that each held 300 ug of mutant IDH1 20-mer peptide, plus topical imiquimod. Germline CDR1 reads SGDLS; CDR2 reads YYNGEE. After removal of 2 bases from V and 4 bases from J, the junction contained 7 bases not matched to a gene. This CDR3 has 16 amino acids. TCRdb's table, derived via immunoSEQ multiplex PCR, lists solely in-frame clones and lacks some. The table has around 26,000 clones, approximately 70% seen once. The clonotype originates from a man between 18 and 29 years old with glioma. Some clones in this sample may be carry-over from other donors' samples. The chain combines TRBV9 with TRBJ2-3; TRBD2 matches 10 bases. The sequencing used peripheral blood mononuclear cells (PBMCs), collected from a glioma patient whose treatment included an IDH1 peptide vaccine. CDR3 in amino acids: CASSVVAGGAPDTQYF. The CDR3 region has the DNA TGTGCCAGCAGCGTGGTAGCGGGGGGAGCCCCAGATACGCAGTATTTT.